This paragraph reports one T cell receptor beta chain. What it binds is unknown. Generated by immunoSEQ multiplex PCR, the TCRdb table keeps only in-frame clones and is missing some. Of tens of thousands of clones in the sample, 80% to 95% were seen once. The record originates from a study of OX40 agonist ivuxolimab in advanced cancers. In the study overall: Patients received ivuxolimab, an intravenous treatment, every 2 weeks at 0.01 to 10 mg/kg.

Findings of the study overall: Some nonresponders additionally presented with little normalized T-cell clonal expansion.

The receptor's source is an adult with an advanced solid tumor such as melanoma, head and neck, liver or kidney cancer. Sequencing was performed on CD4+ or CD8+ T cells sorted from blood, taken in a trial of the OX40 agonist ivuxolimab.

Here the CDR3 DNA reads TGTGCCAGCAGTTACTCTCTCAATGAGCAGTTCTTC. Its translation: CASSYSLNEQFF. The V and J genes are TRBV6-5 and TRBJ2-1, with D unclear. The CDR3 covers 12 residues. CDR1 MNHEY and CDR2 SVGAGI come from the germline V gene. V lost 0 bases and J lost 6, with 3 bases in between.